This T cell receptor beta chain was found in a study of identical twins (dated by TCRdb to the mid-2010s). Looking at the study overall: To test whether fetal clonotypes persist, this study deep-sequenced TCR alpha and beta repertoires from monozygotic twins, from unrelated adults of various ages, and from cord blood. Replicate twin experiments were performed at different times using different library preparation protocols to rule out contamination. What the authors observed across the whole study: Conclusions relied on cross-sectional statistical analysis, since the same donors could not be followed over many years. Compared with coincidental sharing between unrelated individuals, out-of-frame TCR alpha sequences shared between twins showed an excess of sequences with low generation probability. In monozygotic twins, out-of-frame TCR alpha sharing was systematically underestimated by recombination models, although the models agreed with sharing between unrelated individuals. In beta out-of-frame sequences, excess twin sharing was weaker, because having fewer shared sequences lowered the signal-to-noise ratio. Invariant T cells such as MAIT and iNKT could partly confound zero-insertion analyses, although diverse VJ usage argued against such confounding for most clonotypes. Abundant cord blood beta clonotypes carried fewer insertions; young adult naive repertoires showed a weaker similar trend, while memory repertoires showed none.

The CDR3 numbers 15 residues from cysteine through phenylalanine. Just CDR3 DNA is preserved here, 45 bases in frame from base 1. CDR1 and CDR2 are read off the germline V gene (reference sequence) as LGHDT and YNNKEL. V loses 0 bases, J loses 1 base, and the germline ends lie 9 bases apart. Only healthy Caucasian donors were included. The twin cohort consisted of three pairs of female monozygotic twins, all aged roughly 18 to 29 years. RNA for TCR libraries was isolated from peripheral blood mononuclear cells. Libraries were prepared through 5' RACE. TCRdb records Illumina HiSeq 2000 as the sequencer. A universal primer binding site was introduced by template switching, and a unique molecular identifier was present in the final cDNA, enabling accurate counting of TCR cDNA molecules. Specific primers in the conserved constant-segment region were used to synthesize first-strand cDNA for the TCR alpha and beta chains. To control for contamination, every cDNA library carried two barcodes: a SMART-Mk sample barcode plus Illumina barcodes. TruSeq adapter sequences, together with Illumina sample barcodes, were added in two successive PCR steps. The TCR alpha and beta cDNA libraries were sequenced on the Illumina HiSeq platform using custom primers. Under the source paper's analysis protocol: Unique molecular identifiers were extracted from raw reads with MiGEC, and CDR3 positions were determined with MiXCR. Recombination models were inferred per individual with the repgenHMM and IGoR tools using an EM algorithm. The tcR package in R was used for shared clonotype analysis, with sharing normalized by the product of cloneset sizes. Out-of-frame nonproductive sequences were analyzed to study raw recombination free of thymic and clonal selection effects. TCRdb ran its own pipeline on the public reads, namely fastp trimming at Q25 and MiXCR clone calling, and kept in-frame beta chains. Each record represents a unique CDR3 protein, reported with the most common genes and DNA among its rows. TCRdb's processing, not the authors', yielded these V and J calls. The sample has under 1 million distinct CDR3 sequences on record, over 9% of them singletons. Around 1.6% of the sample rests with the top ten.

In the case of this clonotype: The antigen it recognizes is unknown. The sample holds no much larger clone one base away, and base qualities are not on file.

These data also formed part of another study, on yellow fever vaccine responses in identical twins. Per the second study: According to the authors, the vaccine-induced T cell response in identical twins seemed to be partly convergent and partly specific to each individual. In identical twins, the study followed T cell clones that responded to the vaccine with precision.

Sequences were obtained from PBMCs. The chain is encoded by TRBV3-1 joined to TRBJ1-1; confidence is insufficient to name the D gene. The TCR originated in a woman between 18 and 29 years old in good health. DNA sequence: TGTGCCAGCAGCCAAGAGGCGCTCACGAACACTGAAGCTTTCTTT. Its protein is CASSQEALTNTEAFF. The reference TRBV3-1 and TRBJ1-1 proteins fill in what lies around the CDR3, so the full variable domain reads DTAVSQTPKYLVTQMGNDKSIKCEQNLGHDTMYWYKQDSKKFLKIMFSYNNKELIINETVPNRFSPKSPDKAHLNLHINSLELGDSAVYFCASSQEALTNTEAFFGQGTRLTVV.